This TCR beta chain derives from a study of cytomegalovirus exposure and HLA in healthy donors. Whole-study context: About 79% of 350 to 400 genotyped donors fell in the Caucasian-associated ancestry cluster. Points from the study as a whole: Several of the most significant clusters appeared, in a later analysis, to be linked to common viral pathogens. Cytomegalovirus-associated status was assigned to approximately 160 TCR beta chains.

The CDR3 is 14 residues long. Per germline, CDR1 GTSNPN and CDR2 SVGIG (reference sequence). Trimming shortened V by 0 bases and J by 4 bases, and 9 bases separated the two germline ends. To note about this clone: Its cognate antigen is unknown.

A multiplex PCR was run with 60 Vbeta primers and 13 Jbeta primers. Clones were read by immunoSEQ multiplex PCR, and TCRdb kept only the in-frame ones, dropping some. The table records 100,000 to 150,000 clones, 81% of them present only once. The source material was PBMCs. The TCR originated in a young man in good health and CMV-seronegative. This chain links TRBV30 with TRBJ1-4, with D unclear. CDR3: CAWSVGSLNEKLFF. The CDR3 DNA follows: TGTGCCTGGAGTGTTGGCAGTCTTAATGAAAAACTGTTTTTT.